The source of this TCR beta chain is a study of shared clonotypes between healthy human individuals. Sequenced by immunoSEQ multiplex PCR; TCRdb stores in-frame clones only, minus some. Found here are about 1.5 million clones, approximately 98% of them singletons; the top ten hold 0.4% to 0.45%. Germline V lookup: CDR1 MDHEN, CDR2 SYDVKM. V shed 2 bases and J 2 bases; nucleotides not matched to a gene: 6. CDR3 size: 17 residues. This chain uses TRBV28 with TRBJ2-6; 7 bases line up with TRBD2. The sequenced sample was naive CD4+ T cells sorted from blood. The sample's subset: CD45RA+ positively selected. The receptor was isolated from a man aged 25-40 years in good health. The CDR3 protein is CASSLAGVSAGANVLTF. In DNA form, the CDR3 reads TGTGCCAGCAGTTTAGCGGGAGTAAGCGCTGGGGCCAACGTCCTGACTTTC.